The T cell receptor (beta chain) described here comes from a study of T cell repertoires in cytomegalovirus infection. Study-wide background: Indications of both CMV infection and matching HLA type were provided by public TCR beta signatures.

There are many counts of this clonotype. Its antigen is currently unknown. Whole-study findings and limits: The ex vivo response was dominated by HLA-C-restricted CMV-specific TCR beta clonotypes. Cumulative public TCR beta family frequency identified CMV carriers with the relevant HLA.

Germline V gives CDR1 ENHRY, CDR2 SYGVKD. The V and J ends lost 11 bases and 0 bases respectively, with 13 bases between them. CDR3 length: 13 residues. TCRdb processed the reads anew with MiXCR; each CDR3 protein has one entry. The sample has around 450,000 distinct CDR3 sequences, approximately 11% seen once; the top ten hold 10%. The TCR originated in a human donor in good health (CMV status not recorded). Some clones in this sample may be carry-over from other donors' samples. The chain recombines TRBV10-3 with TRBJ1-2; D is perhaps TRBD1 (6 bases). The sequencing input was PBMCs. The CDR3: CASMGGSNYGYTF. For the CDR3, the DNA is TGTGCCTCGATGGGGGGCTCTAACTATGGCTACACCTTC.